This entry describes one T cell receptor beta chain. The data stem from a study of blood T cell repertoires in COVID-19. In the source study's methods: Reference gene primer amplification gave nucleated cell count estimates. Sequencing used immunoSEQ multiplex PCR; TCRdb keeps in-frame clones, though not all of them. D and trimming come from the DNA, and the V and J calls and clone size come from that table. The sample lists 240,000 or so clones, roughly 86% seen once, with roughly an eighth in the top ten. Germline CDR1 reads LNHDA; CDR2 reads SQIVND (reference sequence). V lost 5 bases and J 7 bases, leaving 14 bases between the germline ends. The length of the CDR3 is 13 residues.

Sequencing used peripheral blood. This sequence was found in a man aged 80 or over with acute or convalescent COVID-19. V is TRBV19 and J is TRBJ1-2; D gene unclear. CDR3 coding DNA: TGTGCCAGTAGTCCCTTGATGCGTGGTGGCTACACCTTC. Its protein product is CASSPLMRGGYTF.